The 14 T cell receptor beta chains in this list originate from one sample, sequenced in a study of T cell responses to AZD1222 COVID-19 vaccine. Here immunoSEQ multiplex PCR was the method, and the copy in TCRdb shows in-frame clones only, minus some. The data show about 140,000 clones, approximately 90% seen once. The sample in question was peripheral blood, obtained on day 0 of AZD1222 vaccination. These receptor sequences come from an adult in good health.

The rearrangement joins TRBV28 to TRBJ1-5; tentative D call: TRBD1 (6 bases). V lost 6 bases and J lost 3, with 15 bases in between. This CDR3 is built from 15 residues. Germline CDR1 is MDHEN and CDR2 is SYDVKM. CDR3 in amino acids: CASSWGQGNNQPQHF. CDR3 nucleotide sequence: TGTGCCAGCAGCTGGGGGCAGGGGAACAATCAGCCCCAGCATTTT.

The chain combines TRBV11-2 with TRBJ1-1; D gene uncertain. CDR3 length: 11 amino acids. V shed 5 bases and J shed 4 bases, with 5 bases lying between them. Looked up from germline, CDR1 is SGHAT and CDR2 is FQNNGV. CDR3 residues: CASSRGTEAFF. The CDR3 DNA reads TGTGCCAGCAGCCGAGGCACTGAAGCTTTCTTT.

This clone was detected only once. The rearrangement uses TRBV12-3 or TRBV12-4 and TRBJ2-7; D assignment may be TRBD1 or TRBD2 (6 bases each). The CDR3 spans 13 residues. V was trimmed by 3 bases and J by 7 bases, leaving 13 bases between them. CDR3 coding DNA: TGTGCCAGCAGTTTCACGGGGGCGGGGGAGCAGTACTTC. Translated, it gives CASSFTGAGEQYF.

The rearrangement uses TRBV6-1 and TRBJ1-2; D is undetermined. Germline V gene lookup returns CDR1 MNHNS and CDR2 SASEGT. This CDR3 is 13 amino acids long. V lost 1 base to trimming and J lost 3 bases, with 6 bases between them. CDR3 loop: CASSEEEDYGYTF. CDR3 bases: TGTGCCAGCAGTGAAGAGGAGGACTATGGCTACACCTTC.

This CDR3 reads CASSVWGFSGANVLTF. The CDR3 region has the DNA TGTGCCAGCAGCGTTTGGGGCTTCTCTGGGGCCAACGTCCTGACTTTC. The chain combines TRBV9 with TRBJ2-6, with D perhaps TRBD1 (5 bases). Germline V lookup: CDR1 SGDLS, CDR2 YYNGEE. This CDR3 comprises 16 residues. V was clipped by 2 bases and J by 0 bases, with 9 bases between them.

The chain links TRBV5-6 to TRBJ1-1, with D unresolved. The V end was cut by 1 base, the J end by 3 bases, with 4 bases between. This CDR3 spans 12 amino acids. Germline V gives CDR1 SGHDT, CDR2 YYEEEE. The CDR3 here is CASSLTDTEAFF. The CDR3 nucleotides are TGTGCCAGCAGCTTGACAGACACTGAAGCTTTCTTT.

The chain couples TRBV27 to TRBJ2-3; D remains unclear. This CDR3 contains 14 residues. V shed 4 bases and J shed 3 bases, with 11 bases lying between them. Germline CDR1 and CDR2: MNHEY and SMNVEV (reference sequence). The CDR3 DNA follows: TGTGCCAGCAGTTCTGTAAGAGAAACAGATACGCAGTATTTT. It translates to CASSSVRETDTQYF.

The chain couples TRBV5-6 to TRBJ1-1; D perhaps matches TRBD1 (6 bases). Trimming left V 3 bases short and J 0 bases short, with 12 bases between. The CDR3 length is 15 residues. The germline V gene encodes CDR1 SGHDT and CDR2 YYEEEE. The CDR3 loop is CASSSGAVLNTEAFF. In DNA form, the CDR3 reads TGTGCCAGCAGCTCGGGGGCCGTCTTGAACACTGAAGCTTTCTTT.

The chain links TRBV24-1 to TRBJ2-2; D call uncertain. Trimming shortened V by 9 bases and J by 4 bases, and 11 bases separated the two germline ends. The CDR3 extends over 13 amino acids. Germline CDR1 and CDR2: KGHDR and SFDVKD. CDR3 nucleotide sequence: TGTGCCACCTCGAGAGAACTCACCGGGGAGCTGTTTTTT. Translated: CATSRELTGELFF.

V usage is TRBV3-1 (or the pseudogene TRBV3-2) and J usage is TRBJ2-2; 12 positions match TRBD2. Unmatched junction bases numbered 7, after V lost 4 bases and J lost 4 bases. There are 17 residues in the CDR3. Per germline, CDR1 LGHDT and CDR2 YNNKEL (reference sequence). The CDR3 DNA reads TGTGCCAGCAGCCTTAAGGGACTAGCGGGTTTCACCGGGGAGCTGTTTTTT. Translating it yields CASSLKGLAGFTGELFF.

This clone was recorded a few times. The CDR3 here is CARPSIGTASYEQYF. CDR3 sequence (DNA): TGTGCCAGACCCAGTATCGGGACAGCGTCATACGAGCAGTACTTC. V and J are TRBV25-1 and TRBJ2-7; 7 bases align to TRBD1. V lost 9 bases and J lost 4; bases outside the gene matches: 15. Germline loops: CDR1 MGHDK, CDR2 SYGVNS. The CDR3 has 15 residues.

The chain employs TRBV28 and TRBJ2-5; 12 bases line up with TRBD1. V gave up 8 bases and J gave up 4 bases; unmatched junction bases: 8. Germline V gene lookup returns CDR1 MDHEN and CDR2 SYDVKM. The CDR3 is made up of 15 amino acids. The CDR3 coding sequence is TGTGCCAGCGGGGGACAGGGGGCGCGGGGAGAGACCCAGTACTTC. It translates to CASGGQGARGETQYF.

This clone was picked up a small number of times. This chain uses TRBV7-2 with TRBJ1-2; a weak D match, TRBD1 (5 bases). CDR1 is SGHTA and CDR2 is FQGNSA in the germline V gene. The CDR3 has 15 amino acids. V was clipped by 2 bases and J by 5 bases, with 15 bases between them. The CDR3 nucleotides read TGTGCCAGCAGCTTAAATGTAAGGGGAAGGTATGGCTACACCTTC. Translation: CASSLNVRGRYGYTF.

The rearrangement joins TRBV4-1 to TRBJ2-3; 10 nucleotides line up with TRBD2. J lost 0 bases, V lost 3 bases, and 12 bases had no gene match. Germline V CDR1 and CDR2: MGHRA, YSYEKL. CDR3 length: 19 residues. CDR3 protein: CASSQDHRLAGASTDTQYF. CDR3 in DNA: TGCGCCAGCAGCCAGGATCATCGACTAGCGGGTGCTAGCACAGATACGCAGTATTTT.